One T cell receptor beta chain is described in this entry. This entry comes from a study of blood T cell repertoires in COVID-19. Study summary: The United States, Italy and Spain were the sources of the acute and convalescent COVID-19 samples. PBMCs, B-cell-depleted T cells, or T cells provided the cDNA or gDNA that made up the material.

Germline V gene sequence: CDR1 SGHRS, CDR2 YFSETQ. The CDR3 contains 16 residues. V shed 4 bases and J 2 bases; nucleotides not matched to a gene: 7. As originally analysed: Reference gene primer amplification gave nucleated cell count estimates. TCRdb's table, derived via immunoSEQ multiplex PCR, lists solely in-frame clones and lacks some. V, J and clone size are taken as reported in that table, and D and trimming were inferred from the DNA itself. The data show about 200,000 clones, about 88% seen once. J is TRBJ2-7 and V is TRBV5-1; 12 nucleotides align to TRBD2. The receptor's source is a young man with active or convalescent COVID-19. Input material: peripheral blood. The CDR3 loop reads CASSPTSGSLAYEQYF. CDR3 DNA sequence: TGCGCCAGCAGCCCGACTAGCGGGAGCCTCGCCTACGAGCAGTACTTC.